Each of the 16 T cell receptor beta chains below was sequenced from the same sample in a study of blood T cells in healthy people across ages. Primers used in a second PCR of about 7 to 11 cycles were a sample-barcoded 5' primer and a J-beta primer mix. In TCRdb, the 5' RACE reads were re-called with MiXCR into one record per CDR3 protein. The table has some 860,000 distinct CDR3 sequences, about 56% seen once. Specimen: blood. The receptors originated from a man aged 35 to 55 in good health.

This clonotype came up a few times. The chain couples TRBV6-1 to TRBJ2-7; the match to TRBD2 covers 11 bases. Trimming took 1 base from V and 3 from J; bases not matched to a gene: 2. CDR1 is MNHNS and CDR2 is SASEGT in the germline V gene. This CDR3 contains 15 residues. The CDR3 coding sequence is TGTGCCAGCAGTGAAGAGACTAGCGGGGTCTACGAGCAGTACTTC. Translating gives CASSEETSGVYEQYF.

This clonotype was seen ten or more times. The genes are TRBV7-3 and TRBJ1-1; no firm D call. The CDR3 has 13 amino acids. Per germline, CDR1 SGHTA and CDR2 FQGTGA. Trimming removed 0 bases at V and 0 bases at J, with 2 bases between. Here the CDR3 DNA reads TGTGCCAGCAGCTTAACGGTGAACACTGAAGCTTTCTTT. This encodes CASSLTVNTEAFF.

This chain uses TRBV9 with TRBJ1-2; D is unclear. V lost 3 bases, J lost 4 bases, and 10 bases lay in between. Germline assignment: CDR1 SGDLS and CDR2 YYNGEE. This CDR3 region has 13 residues. CDR3: CASSGDAPYGYTF. The CDR3 region has the DNA TGTGCCAGCAGCGGAGACGCGCCCTATGGCTACACCTTC.

The chain has TRBV12-3 or TRBV12-4 and TRBJ1-4, with TRBD1 identical over 9 bases. The length of the CDR3 is 17 residues. V dropped 1 base and J dropped 8; count of bases not matched to a gene: 11. The CDR3 protein is CASSLGRPTGGEEKLFF. In DNA form, the CDR3 reads TGTGCCAGCAGTTTAGGCCGACCGACAGGGGGTGAAGAAAAACTGTTTTTT.

The chain employs TRBV20-1 and TRBJ1-1; unclear D gene. Germline CDR1 and CDR2: DFQATT and SNEGSKA (reference sequence). This CDR3 contains 13 residues. Deletions cut 6 bases from V and 5 bases from J, with 16 bases between. DNA for the CDR3: TGCAGTGCACTAACCCGGAGGGAGACTGAAGCTTTCTTT. The encoded protein is CSALTRRETEAFF.

There are a few counts of this clonotype. The rearrangement joins TRBV11-1 to TRBJ2-4; perhaps TRBD2 as D (7 bases). Germline V gene data show CDR1 as SGHAT and CDR2 as FQDESV (reference sequence). V lost 4 bases and J 6 bases, leaving 13 bases between the germline ends. The CDR3 consists of 14 residues. CDR3 protein: CASSSGGAVNIQYF. The CDR3 bases are TGTGCCAGCAGCTCTGGGGGGGCAGTAAACATTCAGTACTTC.

This clonotype occurred a few times. The chain employs TRBV12-3 or TRBV12-4 and TRBJ2-1, with 8 positions matching TRBD2. This CDR3 spans 15 amino acids. The V gene end was trimmed by 2 bases and the J gene end by 5 bases; junction bases not matched to a gene: 5. The chain's CDR3 is CASSLLGGAHNEQFF. CDR3 bases: TGTGCCAGCAGTTTACTCGGGGGGGCCCACAATGAGCAGTTCTTC.

The V gene is TRBV4-1, the J gene TRBJ2-1; D call uncertain. V dropped 1 base and J dropped 6 bases, with 7 bases sitting between them. This CDR3 is built from 13 residues. The germline V gene has CDR1 MGHRA and CDR2 YSYEKL. This chain's CDR3 is CASSQVMSNEQFF. For the CDR3, the DNA is TGCGCCAGCAGCCAAGTGATGTCCAATGAGCAGTTCTTC.

In its sample, this clonotype was seen a few times. The chain uses TRBV12-3 or TRBV12-4 and TRBJ1-4, with 9 bases identical to TRBD1. The length of the CDR3 is 14 residues. J lost 11 bases, V lost 6 bases, and 10 bases had no gene match. The CDR3 coding sequence is TGTGCCAGCAGCCTTACAGGGGGCCGGAGGAAACTGTTTTTT. Its translation: CASSLTGGRRKLFF.

At least ten counts were recorded for this clonotype. The J gene is TRBJ2-5, the V gene TRBV7-2; the D gene could be TRBD1 or TRBD2 (6 bases each). The V gene lost 5 bases and the J gene lost 5 bases, with 18 bases spanning the gap. From germline, CDR1 is SGHTA and CDR2 FQGNSA. CDR3 length: 15 residues. The CDR3 DNA follows: TGTGCCAGCAGCCAGGTCTGGGGGGCGGGGGAGACCCAGTACTTC. It translates to CASSQVWGAGETQYF.

The gene calls are TRBV6-4 and TRBJ1-2, with D possibly TRBD1 on 5 matching bases. The ends were cut back, 5 bases at V and 0 bases at J, with 13 bases in the middle. Germline values: CDR1 MRHNA, CDR2 SNTAGT. There are 15 residues in the CDR3. In DNA form, the CDR3 reads TGTGCCAGCAGTCGGGACCCCCAAGCTAACTATGGCTACACCTTC. This gives the protein CASSRDPQANYGYTF.

The CDR3 loop is CSAIFTTQYF. The CDR3 region has the DNA TGCAGTGCTATTTTTACCACGCAGTATTTT. The rearrangement uses TRBV20-1 and TRBJ2-3; D is undetermined. CDR1 is DFQATT and CDR2 is SNEGSKA in the germline V gene (reference sequence). Between the trimmed V and J ends, which lost 4 bases and 9 bases, there was a span of 8 bases. CDR3 length: 10 amino acids.

This chain links TRBV11-3 with TRBJ2-2; D unclear. Germline lookup yields CDR1 SGHNT and CDR2 YENEEA. CDR3 length: 15 amino acids. Trimming left V 4 bases short and J 1 base short, with 10 bases between. CDR3 in amino acids: CASSSGRLNTGELFF. CDR3 coding DNA: TGTGCCAGCAGCTCAGGACGGTTGAACACCGGGGAGCTGTTTTTT.

This clonotype was detected once. The rearrangement uses TRBV7-9 and TRBJ2-7; unclear D gene. Per the germline V gene, CDR1 is SEHNR and CDR2 is FQNEAQ (reference sequence). V was clipped by 0 bases and J by 0 bases, with 6 bases between them. CDR3 length equals 14 residues. The CDR3 bases are TGTGCCAGCAGCTTAGCTAGGAACTCCTACGAGCAGTACTTC. Translation: CASSLARNSYEQYF. Looking up the rest from reference TRBV7-9 and TRBJ2-7 gives the full variable domain: DTGVSQNPRHKITKRGQNVTFRCDPISEHNRLYWYRQTLGQGPEFLTYFQNEAQLEKSRLLSDRFSAERPKGSFSTLEIQRTEQGDSAMYLCASSLARNSYEQYFGPGTRLTVT.

This clonotype was seen only a few times. The chain combines TRBV29-1 with TRBJ2-6; 10 nucleotides match TRBD1. The germline gives CDR1 SQVTM, CDR2 ANQGSEA. J lost 3 bases, V lost 6 bases, and 8 bases had no gene match. The CDR3 has 16 amino acids. CDR3 protein: CSVTGGASIGANVLTF. The CDR3 coding sequence is TGCAGCGTGACAGGGGGCGCCTCGATTGGGGCCAACGTCCTGACTTTC.

The rearrangement links TRBV4-1 to TRBJ2-7, with 10 bases aligning to TRBD2. The DNA end is a closer match to TRBJ2-5, so the J assignment may be wrong. The length of the CDR3 is 16 residues. Germline V CDR1 and CDR2: MGHRA, YSYEKL. The CDR3 spells CASSHPPGLARQTQYF. The CDR3 bases are TGCGCCAGCAGCCACCCGCCGGGACTAGCGAGGCAGACCCAGTACTTC.